The 21 T cell receptor beta chains below all came from one sample that was sequenced in a study of CXCR3-negative and CXCR3-positive naive CD8 T cells. Researchers prepared the TRB cDNA libraries using 5' RACE with UMI labels. TCRdb re-called the 5' RACE reads and catalogs CDR3 proteins one per entry, DNA excluded. This repertoire comprises fewer than 95,000 distinct CDR3 sequences; its ten largest clones make up around 0.99%. Sequenced sample: naive CXCR3- CD8+ T cells from blood. As for subset: CD45RO-CCR7+CD27+CD95- naive CD8+ T cells lacking CXCR3 (TNR3-). All receptors derive from a human donor in good health. Some clones in this sample may be carry-over from other donors' samples.

The gene calls are TRBV29-1 and TRBJ1-1; the TRBD1 assignment by TCRdb is unverifiable without DNA. This CDR3 is 12 amino acids long. From germline, CDR1 is SQVTM and CDR2 ANQGSEA. The CDR3 reads CSVVGDPTEAFF.

This chain connects TRBV11-2 to TRBJ2-5; the TCRdb call, TRBD2, lacks DNA for checking. The germline V gene encodes CDR1 SGHAT and CDR2 FQNNGV. The CDR3 covers 17 residues. The CDR3 sequence: CASSLAPGSRGQETQYF.

The chain employs TRBV5-1 and TRBJ2-1. CDR3 length equals 13 residues. Looked up from germline, CDR1 is SGHRS and CDR2 is YFSETQ. CDR3 in amino acids: CASSLVTYNEQFF.

This sequence joins TRBV11-1 and TRBJ2-1; TCRdb returns TRBD2, unconfirmable since there is no DNA. The CDR3 is 16 amino acids. CDR1 and CDR2 from the germline V gene are SGHAT and FQDESV (reference sequence). The CDR3 region is CASSPPSGNNYNEQFF.

V usage is TRBV29-1 and J usage is TRBJ1-5; TCRdb lists TRBD1, though no DNA is available to test this call. The CDR3 totals 15 residues. From germline, CDR1 is SQVTM and CDR2 ANQGSEA. CDR3 region: CSVAVTGMGNQPQHF.

The rearrangement uses TRBV7-9 and TRBJ1-2. The CDR3 spans 13 residues. Germline lookup yields CDR1 SEHNR and CDR2 FQNEAQ (reference sequence). CDR3 region: CASSSGVDYGYTF.

The V call is TRBV12-3 or TRBV12-4, the J call TRBJ2-5; the D gene TCRdb calls, TRBD2, cannot be checked with no DNA. The CDR3 extends over 13 amino acids. The CDR3 is CASSFGGQETQYF.

The genes are TRBV7-2 and TRBJ2-3. The germline gives CDR1 SGHTA, CDR2 FQGNSA. This CDR3 has 16 amino acids. CDR3 in amino acids: CASSLPLTTSTDTQYF.

The chain links TRBV7-7 to TRBJ2-5; TCRdb names TRBD2, which stays unverified in the absence of DNA. The CDR3 extends over 17 amino acids. Germline CDR1 reads SSHAT; CDR2 reads FNYEAQ (reference sequence). The CDR3 sequence is CASSPFTGGSYQETQYF.

The chain uses TRBV29-1 and TRBJ2-3; TCRdb lists TRBD1, though no DNA is available to test this call. The CDR3 consists of 13 residues. From germline, CDR1 is SQVTM and CDR2 ANQGSEA. CDR3 amino acids: CSVGGGVTDTQYF.

The V gene is TRBV4-1, the J gene TRBJ1-1; there is no DNA to check the TCRdb D call of TRBD1. The CDR3 is 14 amino acids. CDR1 is MGHRA, CDR2 YSYEKL, per germline. CDR3: CASSQDTGGSEAFF.

The chain employs TRBV29-1 and TRBJ2-1; TCRdb outputs TRBD2, but without DNA this stays unchecked. The germline V gene encodes CDR1 SQVTM and CDR2 ANQGSEA. The CDR3 has 14 amino acids. The CDR3 sequence: CSARGTFRANEQFF.

The chain joins TRBV29-1 to TRBJ1-1. CDR3 length equals 12 residues. In germline, CDR1 is SQVTM, CDR2 ANQGSEA. CDR3 region: CSVEDGDTEAFF.

The rearrangement joins TRBV7-6 to TRBJ2-7; TCRdb selects TRBD1, and the lack of DNA leaves this call unchecked. Germline V lookup: CDR1 SGHVS, CDR2 FNYEAQ. This CDR3 comprises 15 residues. The CDR3 loop reads CASSPATGPFYEQYF.

The V and J genes are TRBV29-1 and TRBJ2-1; TCRdb proposes TRBD1, but this gene call is untestable without DNA. CDR3 length: 13 amino acids. The germline gives CDR1 SQVTM, CDR2 ANQGSEA. CDR3 sequence: CSGRDGTYNEQFF.

This chain links TRBV29-1 with TRBJ2-7; TCRdb picks TRBD1, but there is no DNA to check that call. Germline values: CDR1 SQVTM, CDR2 ANQGSEA. The CDR3 loop spans 14 amino acids. CDR3 residues: CSVVDRGVSYEQYF.

The V gene is TRBV24-1, the J gene TRBJ2-1; TCRdb picks TRBD1, but there is no DNA to check that call. This CDR3 is 14 amino acids long. Germline CDR1 and CDR2: KGHDR and SFDVKD. The CDR3 sequence is CATAGGTQDNEQFF.

The rearrangement joins TRBV29-1 to TRBJ2-6; the TCRdb call, TRBD1, lacks DNA for checking. The length of the CDR3 is 16 residues. Germline V gives CDR1 SQVTM, CDR2 ANQGSEA. The CDR3: CSVAGQQMSGANVLTF.

This sequence joins TRBV4-2 and TRBJ2-2; without DNA, the TCRdb call of TRBD1 cannot be checked. Germline loops: CDR1 LGHNA, CDR2 YNFKEQ. The CDR3 contains 16 residues. The CDR3 here is CASSLGTGNNGGELFF.

This chain's CDR3 is CSARDIRAATYEQYF. The V gene is TRBV20-1, the J gene TRBJ2-7; absent DNA, TCRdb's TRBD2 call cannot be checked. The germline V gene encodes CDR1 DFQATT and CDR2 SNEGSKA (reference sequence). This CDR3 has 15 amino acids.

The CDR3 sequence is CASSIGQGMNTEAFF. The J gene is TRBJ1-1, the V gene TRBV19; the D call of TRBD1 rests on TCRdb alone, since no DNA is present to check it. The CDR3 covers 15 residues. Looked up from germline, CDR1 is LNHDA and CDR2 is SQIVND (reference sequence).